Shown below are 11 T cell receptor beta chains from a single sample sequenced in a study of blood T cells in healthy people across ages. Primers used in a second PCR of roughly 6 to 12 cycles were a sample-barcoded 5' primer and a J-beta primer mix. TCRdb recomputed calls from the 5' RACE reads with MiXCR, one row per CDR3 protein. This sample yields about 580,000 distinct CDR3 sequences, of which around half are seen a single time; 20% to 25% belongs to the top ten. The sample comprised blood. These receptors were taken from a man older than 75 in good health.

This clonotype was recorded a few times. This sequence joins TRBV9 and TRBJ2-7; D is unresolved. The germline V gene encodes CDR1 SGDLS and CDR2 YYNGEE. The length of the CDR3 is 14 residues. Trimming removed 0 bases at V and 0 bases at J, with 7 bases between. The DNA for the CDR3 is TGTGCCAGCAGCGTAGCGAGGAACTCCTACGAGCAGTACTTC. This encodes CASSVARNSYEQYF.

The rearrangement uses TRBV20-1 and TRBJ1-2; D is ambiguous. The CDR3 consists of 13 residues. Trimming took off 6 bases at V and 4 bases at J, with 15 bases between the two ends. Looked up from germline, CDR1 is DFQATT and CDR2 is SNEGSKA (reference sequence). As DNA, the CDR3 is TGCAGTGCATCGAGGCGCGGCGTCTATGGCTACACCTTC. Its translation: CSASRRGVYGYTF.

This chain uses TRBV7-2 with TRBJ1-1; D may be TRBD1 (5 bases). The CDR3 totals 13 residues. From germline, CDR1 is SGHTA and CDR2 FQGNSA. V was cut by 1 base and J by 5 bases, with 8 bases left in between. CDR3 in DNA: TGTGCCAGCAGCTTAGTCGAGGGGACTGAAGCTTTCTTT. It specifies CASSLVEGTEAFF.

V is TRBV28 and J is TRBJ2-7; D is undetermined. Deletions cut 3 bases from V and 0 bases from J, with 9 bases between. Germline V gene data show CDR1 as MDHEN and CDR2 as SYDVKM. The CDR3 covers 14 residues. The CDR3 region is CASSFILSSYEQYF. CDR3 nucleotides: TGTGCCAGCAGTTTTATTTTAAGCTCCTACGAGCAGTACTTC.

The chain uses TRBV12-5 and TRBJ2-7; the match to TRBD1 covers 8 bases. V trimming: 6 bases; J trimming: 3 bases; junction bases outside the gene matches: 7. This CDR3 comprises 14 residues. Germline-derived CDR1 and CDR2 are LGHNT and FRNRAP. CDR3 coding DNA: TGTGCTAGTGGCACGATGGGACAGGTCTACGAGCAGTACTTC. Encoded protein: CASGTMGQVYEQYF.

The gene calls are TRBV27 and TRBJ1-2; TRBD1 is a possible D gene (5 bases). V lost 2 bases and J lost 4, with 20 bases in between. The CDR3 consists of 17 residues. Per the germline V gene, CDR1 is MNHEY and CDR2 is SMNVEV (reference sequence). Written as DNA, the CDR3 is TGTGCCAGCAGTTTAACTCCTCCCCAGGGAATGGTCTATGGCTACACCTTC. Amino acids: CASSLTPPQGMVYGYTF.

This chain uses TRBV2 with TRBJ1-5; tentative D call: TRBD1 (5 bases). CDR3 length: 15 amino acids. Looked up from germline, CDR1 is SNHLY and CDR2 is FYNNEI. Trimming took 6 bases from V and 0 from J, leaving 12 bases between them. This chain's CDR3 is CASREQEFSNQPQHF. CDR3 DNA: TGTGCCAGCAGGGAACAGGAGTTTAGCAATCAGCCCCAGCATTTT.

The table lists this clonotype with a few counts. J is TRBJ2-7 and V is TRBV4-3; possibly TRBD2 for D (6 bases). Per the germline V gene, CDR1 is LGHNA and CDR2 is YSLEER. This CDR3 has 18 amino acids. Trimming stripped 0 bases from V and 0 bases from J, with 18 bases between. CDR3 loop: CASSQDPLASANSYEQYF. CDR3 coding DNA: TGCGCCAGCAGCCAAGATCCCCTGGCTAGCGCCAACTCCTACGAGCAGTACTTC.

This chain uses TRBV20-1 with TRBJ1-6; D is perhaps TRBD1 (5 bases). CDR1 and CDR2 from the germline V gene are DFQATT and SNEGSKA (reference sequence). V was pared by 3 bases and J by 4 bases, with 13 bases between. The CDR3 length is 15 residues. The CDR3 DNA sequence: TGCAGTGCTAGTGAAATAGGACAATATAATTCACCCCTCCACTTT. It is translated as CSASEIGQYNSPLHF.

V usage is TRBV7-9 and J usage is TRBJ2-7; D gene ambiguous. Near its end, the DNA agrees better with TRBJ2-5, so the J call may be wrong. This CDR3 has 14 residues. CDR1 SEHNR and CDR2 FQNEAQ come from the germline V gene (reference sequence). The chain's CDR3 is CASSLAVDVETQYF. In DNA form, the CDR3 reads TGTGCCAGCAGCTTAGCGGTAGACGTAGAGACCCAGTACTTC.

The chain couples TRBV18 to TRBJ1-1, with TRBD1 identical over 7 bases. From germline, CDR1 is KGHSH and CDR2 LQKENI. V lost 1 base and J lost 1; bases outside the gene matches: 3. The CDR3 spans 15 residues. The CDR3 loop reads CASSPLGQQNTEAFF. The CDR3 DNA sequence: TGTGCCAGCTCACCACTGGGACAGCAGAACACTGAAGCTTTCTTT.